These 21 T cell receptor beta chains were all obtained from the same sample, sequenced in a study of breast tumors, draining lymph nodes, adjacent tissues. Axillary draining lymph nodes of breast cancer patients supplied the node samples. MiXCR, applied by TCRdb to the multiplex PCR reads, yields one record per CDR3 protein. The data show 150,000 to 200,000 distinct CDR3 sequences, about 30% seen once. Source material: axillary lymph node tissue. These receptor sequences come from a female donor with breast cancer. Some clones in this sample may be carry-over from other donors' samples.

In this sample, this clonotype turned up many times. The CDR3 coding sequence is TGTGCCAGCAGCTTAGGACAAAGGCAGGGCAATCAGCCCCAGCATTTT. Translation: CASSLGQRQGNQPQHF. This chain connects TRBV7-8 to TRBJ1-5; D unresolved. This CDR3 spans 16 amino acids. Trimming took 1 base from V and 2 from J, leaving 12 bases between them. Germline V gene sequence: CDR1 SGHVS, CDR2 FQNEAQ.

This clonotype was detected many times. V is TRBV13 and J is TRBJ1-2; no clear D. The CDR3 loop spans 13 amino acids. CDR1 is PRHDT and CDR2 is FYEKMQ in the germline V gene (reference sequence). Trimming shortened V by 2 bases and J by 5 bases, and 9 bases separated the two germline ends. For the CDR3, the DNA is TGTGCCAGCAGCTTAACTCCGGGATATGGCTACACCTTC. This encodes CASSLTPGYGYTF.

The chain joins TRBV18 to TRBJ2-3, with D possibly being TRBD1 or TRBD2 (5 bases each). The CDR3 runs to 16 residues. Germline lookup yields CDR1 KGHSH and CDR2 LQKENI. The V end was cut by 3 bases, the J end by 7 bases, with 20 bases between. The CDR3, as DNA: TGTGCCAGCTCACCGTTAGCTCCGCAGGGACCGCATACGCAGTATTTT. Protein product: CASSPLAPQGPHTQYF. The full variable domain, completed using reference TRBV18 and TRBJ2-3, is NAGVMQNPRHLVRRRGQEARLRCSPMKGHSHVYWYRQLPEEGLKFMVYLQKENIIDESGMPKERFSAEFPKEGPSILRIQQVVRGDSAAYFCASSPLAPQGPHTQYFGPGTRLTVL.

V usage is TRBV14 and J usage is TRBJ2-5, with TRBD1 matching 8 bases. This CDR3 is 14 amino acids long. V lost 1 base, J lost 3 bases, and 1 base stayed unmatched. From germline, CDR1 is SGHDN and CDR2 FVKESK. CDR3 bases: TGTGCCAGCAGCCAAGGGACAGGGAAAGAGACCCAGTACTTC. This gives the protein CASSQGTGKETQYF.

The rearrangement joins TRBV6-1 to TRBJ1-1, with TRBD1 matching over 7 bases. The germline CDR1 and CDR2 sequences are MNHNS and SASEGT. The CDR3 runs 15 residues. The V gene end was trimmed by 5 bases and the J gene end by 1 base; junction bases not matched to a gene: 7. The CDR3 region has the DNA TGTGCCAGCAGTCAAGGGACAGCCCGGAACACTGAAGCTTTCTTT. Its translation: CASSQGTARNTEAFF.

This clonotype was observed a few times. A much larger clone is a single base away; this may be a read error. Since no conserved phenylalanine or tryptophan closes the CDR3, a read error is the likely cause. V and J are TRBV5-1 and TRBJ2-2, with D perhaps TRBD2 (6 bases). Deletions cut 4 bases from V and 5 bases from J, with 21 bases between. This CDR3 region has 17 residues. Germline V lookup: CDR1 SGHRS, CDR2 YFSETQ. CDR3 in amino acids: CASSGGGISAGTGELFL. In DNA form, the CDR3 reads TGCGCCAGCAGCGGTGGGGGTATTTCCGCGGGGACCGGGGAGCTGTTTCTT.

In regard to this clonotype: Since a much larger clone is just one base distant, this may be a read error. The gene calls are TRBV9 and TRBJ2-7; a possible D gene is TRBD1 (6 bases). CDR1 is SGDLS, CDR2 YYNGEE, per germline. This CDR3 has 14 amino acids. CDR3 DNA sequence: TGTGCCAGCAGCCCTAGACTGGGGGCGGCCGAGCAGTCCTTC. Translated: CASSPRLGAAEQSF. The variable domain in full, with the rest retrieved from reference TRBV9 and TRBJ2-7, is DSGVTQTPKHLITATGQRVTLRCSPRSGDLSVYWYQQSLDQGLQFLIQYYNGEERAKGNILERFSAQQFPDLHSELNLSSLELGDSALYFCASSPRLGAAEQSFGPGTRLTVT.

Worth noting for this clonotype: At one boundary the junction diverges from the germline segment, which might be a read error. J is TRBJ2-2 and V is TRBV6-6; 13 bases map to TRBD2. The CDR3 spans 12 residues. Germline V gene data show CDR1 as MNHNY and CDR2 as SVGAGI (reference sequence). The CDR3 nucleotides are TGTGCCAGCAACGGACTAGCGGGGGAGCTGTTTTTC. Translated: CASNGLAGELFF.

This clonotype was picked up many times. This sequence joins TRBV27 and TRBJ2-2, with 10 positions matching TRBD2. V shed 7 bases, J shed 3 bases, and the junction held 8 bases outside the gene matches. CDR1 MNHEY and CDR2 SMNVEV come from the germline V gene (reference sequence). The CDR3 runs to 16 residues. The CDR3 loop reads CASKSGTSVYTGELFF. The CDR3 nucleotides read TGTGCCAGCAAGTCCGGGACTAGCGTTTACACCGGGGAGCTGTTTTTT.

The chain joins TRBV25-1 to TRBJ2-7, with D perhaps TRBD2 (6 bases). The CDR3 runs 13 residues. Trimming took 5 bases from V and 0 from J, leaving 8 bases between them. The germline V gene has CDR1 MGHDK and CDR2 SYGVNS. The CDR3 nucleotides are TGTGCCAGCAGTCGGGGGAGCTCCTACGAGCAGTACTTC. Encoded protein: CASSRGSSYEQYF.

This clonotype showed up just a few times. The gene calls are TRBV27 and TRBJ2-2; 7 bases line up with TRBD2. Trimming at V came to 5 bases and at J to 8 bases, leaving 8 bases not matched to a gene. This CDR3 is built from 14 residues. The V gene's germline CDR1 is MNHEY and CDR2 SMNVEV (reference sequence). This CDR3 is CASSPGLIPGELFF. The CDR3 DNA is TGTGCCAGCAGTCCGGGACTAATCCCTGGGGAGCTGTTTTTT.

The table lists this clonotype with many counts. The rearrangement joins TRBV5-8 to TRBJ2-5; D ambiguous. This CDR3 contains 13 residues. Trimming removed 2 bases at V and 0 bases at J, with 5 bases between. Looked up from germline, CDR1 is SGHTS and CDR2 is YDEGEE. This chain's CDR3 is CASSFPNQETQYF. CDR3 coding DNA: TGTGCCAGCAGCTTCCCGAACCAAGAGACCCAGTACTTC.

As for this clonotype: As the CDR3 is not closed by the conserved phenylalanine or tryptophan, this likely results from a read error. Here the CDR3 reads CSARNPTSPTDTQYY. Here the CDR3 DNA reads TGCAGTGCTAGAAATCCGACTAGTCCCACAGATACGCAGTATTAT. The V call is TRBV20-1, the J call TRBJ2-3; tentative D call: TRBD2 (6 bases). The V end lost 2 bases, the J end lost 2 bases, and 14 bases lay between the germline ends. Germline V gene sequence: CDR1 DFQATT, CDR2 SNEGSKA (reference sequence). The CDR3 has 15 amino acids.

This clonotype was recorded at least ten times. The chain links TRBV5-1 to TRBJ1-6; TRBD1 matches at 9 bases. Trimming at V came to 4 bases and at J to 8 bases, leaving 4 bases not matched to a gene. Germline CDR1 and CDR2: SGHRS and YFSETQ. This CDR3 has 14 residues. The CDR3, as DNA: TGCGCCAGCAGCGGGGGACAGGGAGATTCACCCCTCCACTTT. Translated: CASSGGQGDSPLHF.

The V and J genes are TRBV15 and TRBJ2-7, with 8 bases aligning to TRBD2. Trimming took 3 bases from V and 2 from J; bases not matched to a gene: 12. Per germline, CDR1 LNHNV and CDR2 YYDKDF (reference sequence). The CDR3 length is 17 residues. In DNA form, the CDR3 reads TGTGCCACCAGCAGCTGGGTCACGGGGGGGGACGCCTACGAGCAGTACTTC. This translates into CATSSWVTGGDAYEQYF.

In this sample, this clonotype turned up many times. This chain joins TRBV5-1 and TRBJ2-7; 7 bases line up with TRBD1. This CDR3 contains 13 residues. Germline V gene data show CDR1 as SGHRS and CDR2 as YFSETQ. V lost 7 bases, J lost 2 bases, and 6 bases stayed unmatched. The CDR3: CASSDRNAYEQYF. CDR3 nucleotides: TGCGCCAGCTCGGACAGGAATGCCTACGAGCAGTACTTC.

In this sample, this clonotype turned up many times. The rearrangement links TRBV11-1 to TRBJ2-3; weak D call: TRBD2 (6 bases). The germline V gene has CDR1 SGHAT and CDR2 FQDESV (reference sequence). The V end lost 5 bases, the J end lost 0 bases, and 12 bases lay between the germline ends. The CDR3 sequence is 15 residues long. The CDR3 region is CASSPLTRSTDTQYF. As DNA, the CDR3 is TGTGCCAGCAGCCCTCTGACTAGGAGCACAGATACGCAGTATTTT.

The chain joins TRBV7-9 to TRBJ1-1; a weak D match, TRBD1 (5 bases). The V gene lost 6 bases and the J gene lost 2 bases, with 13 bases spanning the gap. There are 14 residues in the CDR3. Looked up from germline, CDR1 is SEHNR and CDR2 is FQNEAQ (reference sequence). CDR3 residues: CASSPGHKNTEAFF. The CDR3 DNA sequence: TGTGCCAGCAGTCCGGGGCACAAAAACACTGAAGCTTTCTTT.

This clonotype was recorded at least ten times. The chain employs TRBV2 and TRBJ1-4; 7 bases line up with TRBD1. Germline values: CDR1 SNHLY, CDR2 FYNNEI. CDR3 size: 15 residues. V dropped 5 bases and J dropped 4; count of bases not matched to a gene: 7. The CDR3 nucleotides read TGTGCCAGCAGTCTTCGGACAGGAGTTAATGAAAAACTGTTTTTT. Translation gives CASSLRTGVNEKLFF. Drawing the rest from reference TRBV2 and TRBJ1-4, the complete variable domain is EPEVTQTPSHQVTQMGQEVILRCVPISNHLYFYWYRQILGQKVEFLVSFYNNEISEKSEIFDDQFSVERPDGSNFTLKIRSTKLEDSAMYFCASSLRTGVNEKLFFGSGTQLSVL.

The chain couples TRBV2 to TRBJ1-5; tentatively, D is TRBD1 (6 bases). Germline CDR1 and CDR2: SNHLY and FYNNEI. The CDR3 covers 16 residues. The V gene lost 1 base and the J gene lost 5 bases, with 15 bases spanning the gap. The CDR3 DNA follows: TGTGCCAGCAGTGAAGTCTCAGGGGTCTGGGATCAGCCCCAGCATTTT. Translated, it gives CASSEVSGVWDQPQHF. Filled out from reference TRBV2 and TRBJ1-5, the complete variable domain reads EPEVTQTPSHQVTQMGQEVILRCVPISNHLYFYWYRQILGQKVEFLVSFYNNEISEKSEIFDDQFSVERPDGSNFTLKIRSTKLEDSAMYFCASSEVSGVWDQPQHFGDGTRLSIL.

This clonotype has at least ten counts. A much larger clonotype is one base distant, so this may be a read error. This chain links TRBV12-3 or TRBV12-4 with TRBJ2-6; no reliable D call. Trimming removed 6 bases from V and 2 bases from J, with 8 bases in between. This CDR3 region has 14 residues. In DNA, the CDR3 is TGTGCCAGCAGCCTGGGTCCTGGGGCCAACGTCCTGACTTTC. It yields the protein CASSLGPGANVLTF.